This T cell receptor (beta chain) was recorded in a study of CD8+ T cells in alopecia areata. Study summary: Tofacitinib continued for 6 to 18 months and was then withheld for 6 months.

Of note for this clone: Its antigen is undetermined.

Study outcomes and limitations: Greater clonality was observed in lesional scalp samples, especially alopecia totalis/universalis, versus normal scalp. Tofacitinib significantly decreased scalp clonality and expanded CD8+ clones among top 100. Scalp data also include sequences from resident alphabeta T cells of normal skin.

cDNA prepared by RNA extraction and subsequent reverse transcription served as the template for sequencing. Libraries were prepared by immunoSEQ multiplex PCR; TCRdb keeps only in-frame clonotypes and omits some of them. The repertoire holds 160,000 or so clones, roughly 50% seen once, with under 20% in the top ten. The V gene's germline CDR1 is SGHRS and CDR2 YFSETQ. This CDR3 is built from 13 residues. Trimming left V 2 bases short and J 4 bases short, with 8 bases between. The treatment is: oral pan-JAK inhibitor, 5-10 mg twice daily. This chain joins TRBV5-1 and TRBJ2-3; no definite D call. This sequence originates from a human donor with alopecia areata. This specimen consisted of CD4+ T cells sorted from blood, obtained at approximately week 56, from a patient treated with tofacitinib. In DNA, the CDR3 is TGCGCCAGCAGCTTCACTATGTCAGATACGCAGTATTTT. Translating it yields CASSFTMSDTQYF.